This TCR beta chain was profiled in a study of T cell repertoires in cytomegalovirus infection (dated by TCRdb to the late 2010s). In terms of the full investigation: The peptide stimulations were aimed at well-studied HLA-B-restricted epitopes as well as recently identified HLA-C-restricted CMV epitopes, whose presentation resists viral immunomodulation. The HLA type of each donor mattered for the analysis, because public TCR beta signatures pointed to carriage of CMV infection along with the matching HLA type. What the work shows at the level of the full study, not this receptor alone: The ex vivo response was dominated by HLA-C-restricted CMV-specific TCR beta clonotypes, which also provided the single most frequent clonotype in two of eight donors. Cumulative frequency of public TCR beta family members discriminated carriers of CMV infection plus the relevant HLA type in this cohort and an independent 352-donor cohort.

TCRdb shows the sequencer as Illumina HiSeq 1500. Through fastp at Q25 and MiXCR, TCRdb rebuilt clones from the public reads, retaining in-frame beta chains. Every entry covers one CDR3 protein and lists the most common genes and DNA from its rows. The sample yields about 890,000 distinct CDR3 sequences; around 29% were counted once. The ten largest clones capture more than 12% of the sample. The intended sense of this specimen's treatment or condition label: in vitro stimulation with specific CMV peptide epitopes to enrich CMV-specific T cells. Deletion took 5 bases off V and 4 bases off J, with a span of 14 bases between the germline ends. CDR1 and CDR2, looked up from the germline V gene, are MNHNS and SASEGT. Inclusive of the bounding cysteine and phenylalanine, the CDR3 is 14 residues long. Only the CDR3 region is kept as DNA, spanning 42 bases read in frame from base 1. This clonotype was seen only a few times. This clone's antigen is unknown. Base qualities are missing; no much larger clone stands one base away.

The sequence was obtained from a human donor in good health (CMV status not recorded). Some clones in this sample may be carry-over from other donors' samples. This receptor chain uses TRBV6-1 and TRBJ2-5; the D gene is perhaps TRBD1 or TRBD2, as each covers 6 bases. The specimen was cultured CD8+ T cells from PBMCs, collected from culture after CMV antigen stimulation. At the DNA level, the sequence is TGTGCCAGCAGTACCTTTGGGGGGCGAGAGACCCAGTACTTC. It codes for CASSTFGGRETQYF.